The rows below give T cell receptor beta chains drawn from one sample of a study of T cells in Graves' hyperthyroidism and ophthalmopathy. TCRdb ran MiXCR on the multiplex PCR reads and lists one entry per CDR3 protein. The sample holds approximately 600,000 distinct CDR3 sequences; around 21% are singletons and the top ten take around a third. The sequencing input was blood. The receptors derive from a man between 25 and 39 years old with Graves' ophthalmopathy. The CDR3 runs from the conserved cysteine through the conserved F or W. D genes are given only for firm matches. Some rows have no size entry. The others give once, few or many, or a class for an expanded clone.

clone_size | j_call | d_call | v_call | cdr3_nt | cdr3_aa
few | TRBJ2-3 | TRBD2 | TRBV4-1 | TGCGCCAGCAGCCAAAACAGGGTTACGGCAGCGGGAGCTCCAGATACGCAGTATTTT | CASSQNRVTAAGAPDTQYF
. | TRBJ1-1 | . | TRBV7-2 | TGTGCCAGCAGCTTAGTCGCCGGCTTGGAATCTGAAGCTTTCTTT | CASSLVAGLESEAFF
. | TRBJ1-2 | . | TRBV20-1 | TGCAGTGCTAGAGGAAGGGGCTACACCTTC | CSARGRGYTF
few | TRBJ2-4 | . | TRBV28 | TGTGCCAGCAGTTACGGGGGTTGGGTCAAAAACATTCAGTACTTC | CASSYGGWVKNIQYF
. | TRBJ2-2 | . | TRBV11-2 | TGTGCCAGCAGCATAGACTCCGGACTGTCCACCGGGGAGCTGTTTTTT | CASSIDSGLSTGELFF
many | TRBJ2-1 | TRBD2 | TRBV5-1 | TGCGCCAGCAGCTTGGAGCGGGGGTCCTACAATGAGCAGTTCTTC | CASSLERGSYNEQFF
few | TRBJ2-1 | TRBD2 | TRBV28 | TGTGCCAGCACCCTAGCGGGAGTCGCTGAGCAGTTCTTC | CASTLAGVAEQFF
. | TRBJ2-3 | TRBD2 | TRBV4-3 | TGCGCCAGCAGCCAAGATATTGGATTAGCGGGGTATTTT | CASSQDIGLAGYF
. | TRBJ1-5 | TRBD1 | TRBV19 | TGTGCCAGTACCAGGACAGGTAGCTATAGCAATCAGCCCCAGCATTTT | CASTRTGSYSNQPQHF
. | TRBJ1-5 | TRBD1 | TRBV15 | TGTGCCGCCAGGGGCAGGGGGTCATATAGCAATCAGCCCCAGCATTTT | CAARGRGSYSNQPQHF
few | TRBJ2-1 | TRBD1 | TRBV7-3 | TGTGCCAGCAGCTTACAGCCCCCGGGACAGGGAGGAGGGCAGTTCTTC | CASSLQPPGQGGGQFF
few | TRBJ2-5 | . | TRBV4-3 | TGCGCCAGCAGCCAAGATAAGCCTCCCGGGGAGACCCAGTACTTC | CASSQDKPPGETQYF
. | TRBJ1-5 | . | TRBV19 | TGTGCCAGTAGTGATGGCGTCTATCAGCCCCAGCATTTT | CASSDGVYQPQHF
few | TRBJ1-2 | . | TRBV7-8 | TGTGCCAGCAGCTTAGCACTAATCGGACGGAAAAACTATGGCTACACCTTC | CASSLALIGRKNYGYTF
many | TRBJ1-2 | TRBD1 | TRBV28 | TGTGCCAGCAGCCGGGACAGGGTTTCGTCCAACACCTTC | CASSRDRVSSNTF
many | TRBJ2-1 | TRBD1 | TRBV4-3 | TGCGCCAGCAGCCAAGACAGGGGGCGAAATGAGCAGTTCTTC | CASSQDRGRNEQFF